What follows describes a single T cell receptor (beta chain). These data are taken from a study of shared clonotypes between healthy human individuals. Only Caucasian adults living in Nashville, Tennessee served as donors. Clones were read by immunoSEQ multiplex PCR, and TCRdb kept only the in-frame ones, dropping some. The sample lists hundreds of thousands of clones, around 78% occurring once. The germline CDR1 and CDR2 sequences are WSHSY and SAAADI. This CDR3 spans 15 amino acids. V was trimmed by 0 bases and J by 7 bases, leaving 13 bases between them. Sequenced material: memory CD4+ T cells sorted from blood. Subset reported: CD45RA-negative fraction. This clonotype was obtained from a woman aged 25 to 45 in good health. The V and J genes are TRBV10-2 and TRBJ1-5; a weak D match, TRBD1 (6 bases). The CDR3 loop reads CASSESGGARQPQHF. The CDR3 DNA sequence: TGCGCCAGCAGTGAGTCGGGGGGGGCCAGGCAGCCCCAGCATTTT.